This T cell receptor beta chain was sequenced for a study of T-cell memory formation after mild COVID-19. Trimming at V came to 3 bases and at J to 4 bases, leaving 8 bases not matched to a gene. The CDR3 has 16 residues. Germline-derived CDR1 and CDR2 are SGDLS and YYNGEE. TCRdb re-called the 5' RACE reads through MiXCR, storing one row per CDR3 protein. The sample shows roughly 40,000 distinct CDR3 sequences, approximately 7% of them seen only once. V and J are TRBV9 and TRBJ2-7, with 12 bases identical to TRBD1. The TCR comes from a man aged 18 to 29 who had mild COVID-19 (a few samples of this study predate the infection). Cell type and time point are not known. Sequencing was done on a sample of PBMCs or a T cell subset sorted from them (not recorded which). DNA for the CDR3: TGTGCCAGCAGCGCAGCGGGGACAGGGGGCCTGTACGAGCAGTACTTC. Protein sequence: CASSAAGTGGLYEQYF.